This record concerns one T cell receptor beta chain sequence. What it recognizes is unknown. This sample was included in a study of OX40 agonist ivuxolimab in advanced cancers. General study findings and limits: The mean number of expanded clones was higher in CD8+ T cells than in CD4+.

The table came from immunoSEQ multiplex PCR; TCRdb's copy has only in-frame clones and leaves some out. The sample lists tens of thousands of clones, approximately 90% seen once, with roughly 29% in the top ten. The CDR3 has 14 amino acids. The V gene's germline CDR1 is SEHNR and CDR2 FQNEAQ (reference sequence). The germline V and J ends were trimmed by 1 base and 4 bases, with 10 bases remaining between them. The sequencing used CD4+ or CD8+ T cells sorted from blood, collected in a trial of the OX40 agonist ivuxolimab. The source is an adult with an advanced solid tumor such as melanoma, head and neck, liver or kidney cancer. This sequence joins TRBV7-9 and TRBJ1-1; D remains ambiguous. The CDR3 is CASSLEGGGTEAFF. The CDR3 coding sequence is TGTGCCAGCAGCTTAGAGGGAGGAGGCACTGAAGCTTTCTTT.